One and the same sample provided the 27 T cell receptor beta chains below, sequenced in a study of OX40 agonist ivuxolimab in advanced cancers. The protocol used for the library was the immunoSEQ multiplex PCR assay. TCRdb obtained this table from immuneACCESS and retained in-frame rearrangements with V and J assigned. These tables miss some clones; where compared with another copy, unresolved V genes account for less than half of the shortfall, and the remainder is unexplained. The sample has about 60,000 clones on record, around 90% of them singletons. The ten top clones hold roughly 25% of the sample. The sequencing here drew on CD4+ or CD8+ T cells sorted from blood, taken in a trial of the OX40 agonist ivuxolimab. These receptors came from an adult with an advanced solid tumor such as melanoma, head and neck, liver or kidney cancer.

CDR3 residues: CASSHRTGPSYEQYF. CDR3 in DNA: TGCGCCAGCAGCCATCGGACAGGGCCCTCCTACGAGCAGTACTTC. The V call is TRBV4-1, the J call TRBJ2-7; 8 bases are a match to TRBD1. This CDR3 contains 15 residues. Germline-derived CDR1 and CDR2 are MGHRA and YSYEKL. J lost 0 bases, V lost 3 bases, and 4 bases had no gene match.

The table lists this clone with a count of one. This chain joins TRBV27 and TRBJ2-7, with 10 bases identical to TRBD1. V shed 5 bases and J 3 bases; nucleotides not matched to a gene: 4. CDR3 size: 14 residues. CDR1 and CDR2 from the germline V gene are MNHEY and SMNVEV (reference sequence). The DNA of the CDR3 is TGTGCCAGCAGTGCCCGGGACAGGGGCTACGAGCAGTACTTC. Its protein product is CASSARDRGYEQYF.

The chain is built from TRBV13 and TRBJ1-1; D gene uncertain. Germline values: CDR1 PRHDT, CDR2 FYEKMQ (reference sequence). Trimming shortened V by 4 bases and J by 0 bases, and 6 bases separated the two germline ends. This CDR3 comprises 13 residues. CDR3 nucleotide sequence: TGTGCCAGCAGCTCCAACATGAACACTGAAGCTTTCTTT. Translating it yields CASSSNMNTEAFF.

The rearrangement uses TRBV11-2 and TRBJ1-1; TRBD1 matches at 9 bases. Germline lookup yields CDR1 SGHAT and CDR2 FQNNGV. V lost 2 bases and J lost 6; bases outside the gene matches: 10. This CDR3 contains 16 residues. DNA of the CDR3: TGTGCCAGCAGCTTACTCCCCGGACAGGGGTTACCTGAAGCTTTCTTT. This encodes CASSLLPGQGLPEAFF.

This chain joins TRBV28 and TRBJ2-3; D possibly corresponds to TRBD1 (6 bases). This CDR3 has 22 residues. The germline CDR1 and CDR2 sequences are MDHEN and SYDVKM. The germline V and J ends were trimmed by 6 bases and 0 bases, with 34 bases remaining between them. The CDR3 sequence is CASSSMTGNLFGPSSSTDTQYF. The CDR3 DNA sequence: TGTGCCAGCAGCTCAATGACAGGTAACCTCTTTGGGCCTTCCTCGAGCACAGATACGCAGTATTTT.

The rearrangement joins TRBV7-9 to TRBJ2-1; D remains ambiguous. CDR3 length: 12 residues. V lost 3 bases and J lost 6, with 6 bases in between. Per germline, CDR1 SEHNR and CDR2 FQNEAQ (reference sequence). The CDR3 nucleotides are TGTGCCAGCAGCTTGGGGATCAATGAGCAGTTCTTC. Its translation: CASSLGINEQFF.

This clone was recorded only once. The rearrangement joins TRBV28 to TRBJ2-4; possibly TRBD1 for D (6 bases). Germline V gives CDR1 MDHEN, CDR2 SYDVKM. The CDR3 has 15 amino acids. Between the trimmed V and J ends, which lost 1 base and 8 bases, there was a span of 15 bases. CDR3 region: CASSLYSGGDDIQYF. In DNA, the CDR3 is TGTGCCAGCAGTTTATATTCTGGGGGCGACGACATTCAGTACTTC. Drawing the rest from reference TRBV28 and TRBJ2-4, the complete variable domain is DVKVTQSSRYLVKRTGEKVFLECVQDMDHENMFWYRQDPGLGLRLIYFSYDVKMKEKGDIPEGYSVSREKKERFSLILESASTNQTSMYLCASSLYSGGDDIQYFGAGTRLSVL.

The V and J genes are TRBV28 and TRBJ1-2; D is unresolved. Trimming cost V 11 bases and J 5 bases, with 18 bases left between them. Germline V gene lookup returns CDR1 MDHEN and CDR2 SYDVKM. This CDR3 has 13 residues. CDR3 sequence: CAVPRRFEYGYTF. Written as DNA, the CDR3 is TGTGCCGTCCCTAGGCGGTTCGAGTATGGCTACACCTTC.

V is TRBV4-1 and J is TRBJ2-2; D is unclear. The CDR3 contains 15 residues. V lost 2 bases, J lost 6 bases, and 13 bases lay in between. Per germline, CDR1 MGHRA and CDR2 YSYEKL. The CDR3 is CASSQMPRPAGELFF. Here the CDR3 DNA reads TGCGCCAGCAGCCAAATGCCCCGGCCCGCCGGGGAGCTGTTTTTT.

The DNA of the CDR3 is TGTGCCAGCAGTTCCACCTCCTACGAGCAGTACTTC. Protein: CASSSTSYEQYF. The chain carries TRBV27 and TRBJ2-7; no firm D call. There are 12 residues in the CDR3. Trimming removed 4 bases at V and 0 bases at J, with 4 bases between. The germline CDR1 and CDR2 sequences are MNHEY and SMNVEV (reference sequence).

CDR3 nucleotide sequence: TGTGCCAGCAGTCCCGAAGGGAGAGCTAACTATGGCTACACCTTC. Translation: CASSPEGRANYGYTF. This chain links TRBV6-5 with TRBJ1-2; D gene ambiguous. This CDR3 spans 15 amino acids. With 5 bases removed from V and 0 bases from J, the gap between germline ends came to 13 bases. Germline loops: CDR1 MNHEY, CDR2 SVGAGI.

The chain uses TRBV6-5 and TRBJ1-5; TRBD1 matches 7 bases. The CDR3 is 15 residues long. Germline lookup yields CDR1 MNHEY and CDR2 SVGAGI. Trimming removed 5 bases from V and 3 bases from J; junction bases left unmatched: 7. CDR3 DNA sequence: TGTGCCAGCAGTCCTTACAGGGGAGACAATCAGCCCCAGCATTTT. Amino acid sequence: CASSPYRGDNQPQHF.

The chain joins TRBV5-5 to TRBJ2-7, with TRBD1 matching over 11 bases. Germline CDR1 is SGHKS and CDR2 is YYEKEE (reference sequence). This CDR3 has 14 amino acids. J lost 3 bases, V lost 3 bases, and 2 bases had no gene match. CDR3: CASSWGQGDYEQYF. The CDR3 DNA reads TGTGCCAGCAGCTGGGGACAGGGGGACTACGAGCAGTACTTC.

As DNA, the CDR3 is TGTGCCAGTAGTATCTCTCCAGGGGATGGGGGAGGTGAGCAGTTCTTC. It encodes CASSISPGDGGGEQFF. The chain is built from TRBV19 and TRBJ2-1; D might be TRBD1 or TRBD2, each matching 6 bases. CDR1 and CDR2 from the germline V gene are LNHDA and SQIVND (reference sequence). Trimming cost V 3 bases and J 9 bases, with 21 bases left between them. The CDR3 extends over 16 amino acids.

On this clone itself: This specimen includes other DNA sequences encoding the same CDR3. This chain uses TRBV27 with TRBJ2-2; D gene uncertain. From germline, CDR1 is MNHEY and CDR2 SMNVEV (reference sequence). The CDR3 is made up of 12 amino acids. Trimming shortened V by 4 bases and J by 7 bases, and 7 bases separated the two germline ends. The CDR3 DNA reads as TGTGCCAGCAGTTCTCTCAACGGGGAGCTGTTTTTT. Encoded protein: CASSSLNGELFF.

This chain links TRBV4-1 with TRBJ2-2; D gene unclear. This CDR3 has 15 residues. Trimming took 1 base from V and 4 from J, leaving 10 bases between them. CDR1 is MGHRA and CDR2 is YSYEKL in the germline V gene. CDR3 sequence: CASSQGRETTGELFF. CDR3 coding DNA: TGCGCCAGCAGCCAAGGAAGAGAGACCACCGGGGAGCTGTTTTTT.

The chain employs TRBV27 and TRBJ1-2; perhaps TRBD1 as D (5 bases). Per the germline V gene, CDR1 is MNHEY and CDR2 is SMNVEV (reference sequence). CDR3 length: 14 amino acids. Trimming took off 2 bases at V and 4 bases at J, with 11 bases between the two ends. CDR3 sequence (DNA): TGTGCCAGCAGTTTAACGGGGACGTTCTATGGCTACACCTTC. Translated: CASSLTGTFYGYTF.

CDR3 in DNA: TGTGCCAGCAGCCCCTCGGGGACTGCTTTCTTT. Translating gives CASSPSGTAFF. The rearrangement joins TRBV28 to TRBJ1-1, with D maybe TRBD1 (5 bases). Germline CDR1 is MDHEN and CDR2 is SYDVKM. V gave up 6 bases and J gave up 11 bases, with 13 bases separating them. The CDR3 is made up of 11 amino acids.

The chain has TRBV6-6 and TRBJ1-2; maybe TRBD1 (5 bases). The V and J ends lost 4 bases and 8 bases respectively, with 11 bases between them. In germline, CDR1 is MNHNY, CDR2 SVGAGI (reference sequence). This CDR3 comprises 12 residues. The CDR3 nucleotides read TGTGCCAGCAGTTTACAGGATTCCGGCTACACCTTC. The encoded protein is CASSLQDSGYTF.

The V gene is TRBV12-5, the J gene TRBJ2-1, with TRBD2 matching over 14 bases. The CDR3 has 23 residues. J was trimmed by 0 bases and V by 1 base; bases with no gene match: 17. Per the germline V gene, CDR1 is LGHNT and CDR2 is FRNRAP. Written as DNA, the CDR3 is TGTGCTAGTGGTTTGGCGTGGGAAGGGACTAGCGGGAGTCTTGAAGGCTCCTACAATGAGCAGTTCTTC. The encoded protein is CASGLAWEGTSGSLEGSYNEQFF.

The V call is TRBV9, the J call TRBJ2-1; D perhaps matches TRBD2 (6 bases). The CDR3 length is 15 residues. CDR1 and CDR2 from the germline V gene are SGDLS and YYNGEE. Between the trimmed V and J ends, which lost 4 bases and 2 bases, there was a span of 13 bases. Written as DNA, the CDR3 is TGTGCCAGCAGCCGGGACGGAGGGACCTACAATGAGCAGTTCTTC. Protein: CASSRDGGTYNEQFF.

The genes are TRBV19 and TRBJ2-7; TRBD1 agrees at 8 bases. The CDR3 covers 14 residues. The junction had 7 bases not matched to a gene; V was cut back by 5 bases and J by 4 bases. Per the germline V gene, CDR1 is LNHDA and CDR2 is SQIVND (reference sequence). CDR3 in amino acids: CASSVGQVDYEQYF. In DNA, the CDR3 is TGTGCCAGTAGTGTGGGACAGGTGGATTACGAGCAGTACTTC.

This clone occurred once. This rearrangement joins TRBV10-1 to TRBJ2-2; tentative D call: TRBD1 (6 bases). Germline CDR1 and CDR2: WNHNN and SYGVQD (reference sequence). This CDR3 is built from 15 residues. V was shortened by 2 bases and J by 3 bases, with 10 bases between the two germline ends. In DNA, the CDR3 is TGCGCCAGCAGTGAGCAGGGGCGCTACACCGGGGAGCTGTTTTTT. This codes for CASSEQGRYTGELFF.

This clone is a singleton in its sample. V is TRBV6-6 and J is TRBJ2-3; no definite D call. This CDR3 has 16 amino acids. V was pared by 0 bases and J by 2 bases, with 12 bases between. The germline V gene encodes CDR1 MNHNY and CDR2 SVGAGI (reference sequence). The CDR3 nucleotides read TGTGCCAGCAGTTACTCGGTAGCAGTTAACACAGATACGCAGTATTTT. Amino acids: CASSYSVAVNTDTQYF.

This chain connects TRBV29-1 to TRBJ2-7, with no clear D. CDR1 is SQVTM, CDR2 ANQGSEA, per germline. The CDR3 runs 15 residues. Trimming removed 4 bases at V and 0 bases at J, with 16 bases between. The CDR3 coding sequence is TGCAGCGTTGTAGTATTGGTTACTGCCTCCTACGAGCAGTACTTC. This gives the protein CSVVVLVTASYEQYF.

In DNA form, the CDR3 reads TGTGCCAGCAGCTACCCTCGGACAGGGGAGCACACCGGGGAGCTGTTTTTT. It is translated as CASSYPRTGEHTGELFF. The rearrangement joins TRBV7-6 to TRBJ2-2; 9 bases agree with TRBD1. V was pared by 4 bases and J by 3 bases, with 9 bases of the junction left unmatched. The germline CDR1 and CDR2 sequences are SGHVS and FNYEAQ. CDR3 length: 17 amino acids. The variable domain in full, with the rest retrieved from reference TRBV7-6 and TRBJ2-2, is GAGVSQSPRYKVTKRGQDVALRCDPISGHVSLYWYRQALGQGPEFLTYFNYEAQQDKSGLPNDRFSAERPEGSISTLTIQRTEQRDSAMYRCASSYPRTGEHTGELFFGEGSRLTVL.

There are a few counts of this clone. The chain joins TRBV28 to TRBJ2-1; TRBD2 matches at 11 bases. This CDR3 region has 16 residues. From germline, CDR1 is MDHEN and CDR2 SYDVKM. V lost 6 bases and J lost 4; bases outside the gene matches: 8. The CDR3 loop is CASRSPSGGIYNEQFF. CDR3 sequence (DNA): TGTGCCAGCAGGTCCCCTAGCGGGGGGATATACAATGAGCAGTTCTTC. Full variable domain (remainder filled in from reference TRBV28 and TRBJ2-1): DVKVTQSSRYLVKRTGEKVFLECVQDMDHENMFWYRQDPGLGLRLIYFSYDVKMKEKGDIPEGYSVSREKKERFSLILESASTNQTSMYLCASRSPSGGIYNEQFFGPGTRLTVL.